This TCR beta chain appears in the sequencing data of a study of T cells in Graves' hyperthyroidism and ophthalmopathy. The CDR3 regions of TCR beta were amplified from RNA transcripts. The TCR CDR3 was amplified in a first-round RT-PCR using the HTBI primer set. TCRdb called the multiplex PCR reads again in MiXCR, with one record for every CDR3 protein. The sample has under 350,000 distinct CDR3 sequences, approximately 17% seen once. Regarding this clonotype: Its antigen is still unknown.

Study-wide results and limits: Ophthalmopathy could be told apart from stable hyperthyroidism with a 13 V-J model. Clonotypes that were expanded in thyroid above 0.001 mostly appeared in blood too.

Ophthalmopathy patients had Clinical Activity Score at least 3, NOSPECS grade at least 4, duration under 3 months. Material for sequencing was blood. The TCR was taken from an older woman with Graves' ophthalmopathy.

CDR3 region: CASSKTSGQQFF. The CDR3 DNA reads as TGTGCCAGCAGTAAGACTAGCGGGCAGCAGTTCTTC. This rearrangement joins TRBV27 to TRBJ2-1, with 10 bases fitting TRBD2. The germline V gene encodes CDR1 MNHEY and CDR2 SMNVEV (reference sequence). This CDR3 has 12 residues. J was trimmed by 11 bases and V by 5 bases; bases with no gene match: 3.